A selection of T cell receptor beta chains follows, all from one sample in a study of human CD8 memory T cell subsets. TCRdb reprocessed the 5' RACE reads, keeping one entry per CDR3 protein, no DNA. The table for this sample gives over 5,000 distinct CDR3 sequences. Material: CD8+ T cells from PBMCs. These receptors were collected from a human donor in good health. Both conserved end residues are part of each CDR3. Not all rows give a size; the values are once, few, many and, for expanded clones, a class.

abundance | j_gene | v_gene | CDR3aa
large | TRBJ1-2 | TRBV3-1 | CASRPPGQNYGYTF
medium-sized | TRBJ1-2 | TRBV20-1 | CSASPGGDGYTF
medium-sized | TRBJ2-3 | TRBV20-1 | CSARPLAGVSTDTQYF
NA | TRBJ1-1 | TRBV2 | CASSETGGARAEAFF
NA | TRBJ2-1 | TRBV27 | CASSSVAGAPNEQFF
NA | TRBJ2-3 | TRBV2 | CASNPQPNTDTQYF
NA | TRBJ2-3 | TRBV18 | CASSPFETGGTDTQYF
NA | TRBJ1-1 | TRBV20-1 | CSVTEPPMTGENTEAFF
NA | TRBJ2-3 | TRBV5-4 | CASSPRAGASTDTQYF
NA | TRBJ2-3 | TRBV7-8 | CASSLAAGVTDTQYF
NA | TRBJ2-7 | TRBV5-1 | CASSWRQGDGEQYF
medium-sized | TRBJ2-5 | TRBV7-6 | CASSPHPGDQETQYF
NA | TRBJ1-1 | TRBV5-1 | CASSLPGLNTEAFF
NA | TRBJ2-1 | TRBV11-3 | CASSPGLVQSNEQFF
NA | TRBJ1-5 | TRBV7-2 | CASSSVYRGNNQPQHF
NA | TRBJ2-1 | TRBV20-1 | CSAPGQGLWSYNEQFF
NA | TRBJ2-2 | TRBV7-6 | CASSFLANTGELFF
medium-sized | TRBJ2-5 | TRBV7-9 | CASSFWALGEETQYF
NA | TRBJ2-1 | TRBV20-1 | CSARGTSGGLSYNEQFF
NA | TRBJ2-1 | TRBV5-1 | CASSLRNNEQFF
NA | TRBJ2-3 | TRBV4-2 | CASSQDPQESGGDTQYF
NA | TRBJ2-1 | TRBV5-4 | CASSLAGGTYGPYNEQFF
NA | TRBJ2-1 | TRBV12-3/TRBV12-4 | CASSPGEGGVDEQFF
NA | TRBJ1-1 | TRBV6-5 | CASSYRLGESTEAFF
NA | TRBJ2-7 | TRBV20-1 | CSADPGFKSYEQYF
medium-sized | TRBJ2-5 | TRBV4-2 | CASSQDRSETQYF
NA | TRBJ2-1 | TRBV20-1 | CSAGAGNEQFF
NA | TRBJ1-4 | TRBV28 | CASSPRDRVVPNEKLFF
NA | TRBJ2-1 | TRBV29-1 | CSVVGLQAQFF
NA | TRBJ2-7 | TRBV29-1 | CSARGQGSYEQYF
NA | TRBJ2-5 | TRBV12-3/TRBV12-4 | CASSLDSGEETQYF
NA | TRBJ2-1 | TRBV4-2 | CASSQELSGKNEQFF
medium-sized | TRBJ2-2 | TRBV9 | CASSVDYGELFF
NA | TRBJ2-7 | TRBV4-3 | CASSQGASGGEYEQYF
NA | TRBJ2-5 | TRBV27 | CASSPGTGGETQYF
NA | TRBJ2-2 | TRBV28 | CASRAGLKDTGELFF
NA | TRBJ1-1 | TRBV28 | CASSPHGGGMNTEAFF
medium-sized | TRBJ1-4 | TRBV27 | CASSLSYSLEKLFF
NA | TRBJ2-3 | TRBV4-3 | CASSPRLTAKGEDTQYF
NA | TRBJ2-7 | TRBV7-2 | CASSSGGGYEQYF
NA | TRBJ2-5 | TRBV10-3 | CAISEPGLAGGLETQYF
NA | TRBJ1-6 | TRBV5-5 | CASRGKGSYNSPLHF
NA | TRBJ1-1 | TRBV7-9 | CASSHRDTATEAFF
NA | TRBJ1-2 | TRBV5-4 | CASSYPRDSVNYGYTF
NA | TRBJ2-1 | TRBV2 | CASRQGGSSYNEQFF
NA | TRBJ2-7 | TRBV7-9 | CASSAEPGQGAEQYF
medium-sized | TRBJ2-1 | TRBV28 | CASGSRTPYYNEQFF
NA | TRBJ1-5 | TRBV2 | CASRSNQPQHF
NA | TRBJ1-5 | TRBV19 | CASSAGQGGWSNQPQHF
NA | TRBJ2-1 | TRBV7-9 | CASRPTSGGSEQFF
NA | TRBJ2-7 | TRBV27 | CASSRTGAAGEQYF